The TCR beta chain under discussion was sequenced for a study of blood T cell repertoires in COVID-19. As for the study in general: The United States, Italy and Spain were the sources of the acute and convalescent COVID-19 samples. T cells, B-cell-depleted T cells, or PBMCs provided the cDNA or gDNA that served as material.

Germline CDR1 and CDR2: MDHEN and SYDVKM. With 4 bases clipped from V and 4 bases from J, the junction kept 4 bases outside the gene matches. The CDR3 is 15 residues long. Per the study methods: Estimates of nucleated cell counts were drawn from the amplification of reference gene primers. Generated by immunoSEQ multiplex PCR, the TCRdb table keeps only in-frame clones and is missing some. The V and J calls and clone size come from that table; D and trimming were worked out from the DNA. The sample records over 150,000 clones, approximately 81% being singletons. The rearrangement links TRBV28 to TRBJ2-1; TRBD2 aligns across 10 bases. What was sequenced was peripheral blood. This clonotype was sampled from a man aged 40-49 years with acute or convalescent COVID-19. CDR3 protein: CASSSRTSGYNEQFF. The CDR3 DNA sequence: TGTGCCAGCAGTTCCCGGACTAGCGGATACAATGAGCAGTTCTTC.